A single sample is the source of the 19 T cell receptor beta chains below, sequenced in a study of cytomegalovirus exposure and HLA in healthy donors listed by TCRdb under 2017. The method behind the library was the immunoSEQ multiplex PCR assay. The multiplex PCR relied on a mix of 60 forward primers for TCR Vbeta segments and 13 reverse primers for TCR Jbeta segments. This immuneACCESS table, as held by TCRdb, lists in-frame sequences with V and J called but not all clones. Of the missing ones, under half trace to an unresolved V gene in checked studies; the others have no known cause. The sample table shows about 130,000 clones, and roughly 85% are seen once. Clones ranked in the top ten supply 6% to 7.5% of the sample. The sample taken for sequencing was PBMCs. The receptors stem from a man aged 35 to 55 in good health and CMV-seropositive.

V is TRBV27 and J is TRBJ2-2; 10 nucleotides agree with TRBD1. Trimming took 5 bases from V and 3 from J; bases not matched to a gene: 3. The CDR3 runs 15 residues. The germline gives CDR1 MNHEY, CDR2 SMNVEV (reference sequence). This chain's CDR3 is CASSRDRGDTGELFF. CDR3 coding DNA: TGTGCCAGCAGTAGGGACAGGGGTGACACCGGGGAGCTGTTTTTT.

This sequence joins TRBV19 and TRBJ2-7; 9 bases match TRBD1. Germline assignment: CDR1 LNHDA and CDR2 SQIVND (reference sequence). After removal of 4 bases from V and 4 bases from J, the junction contained 5 bases not matched to a gene. This CDR3 spans 14 amino acids. Here the CDR3 reads CASSRGQGNYEQYF. The CDR3 DNA follows: TGTGCCAGTAGTAGGGGACAGGGAAATTACGAGCAGTACTTC.

This sequence joins TRBV19 and TRBJ1-1; 8 bases match TRBD1. Germline V gives CDR1 LNHDA, CDR2 SQIVND (reference sequence). V gave up 7 bases and J gave up 5 bases; unmatched junction bases: 12. This CDR3 region has 15 residues. The CDR3: CASTPLGQGGTEAFF. The DNA for the CDR3 is TGTGCCAGTACCCCCTTAGGACAGGGTGGGACTGAAGCTTTCTTT.

This clone was seen just once. The rearrangement links TRBV7-9 to TRBJ1-6, with 9 bases that match TRBD1. V shed 6 bases and J 6 bases; nucleotides not matched to a gene: 9. Germline V gene data show CDR1 as SEHNR and CDR2 as FQNEAQ (reference sequence). This CDR3 spans 16 amino acids. The CDR3 nucleotides are TGTGCCAGCAGAGCACTAGTGGGACAGGGTAATTCACCCCTCCACTTT. Protein product: CASRALVGQGNSPLHF.

This CDR3 is CASSSIGSGNTIYF. The CDR3 DNA reads as TGCGCCAGCAGCTCGATCGGCTCTGGAAACACCATATATTTT. The chain has TRBV5-1 and TRBJ1-3; D not certain. Germline CDR1 SGHRS, CDR2 YFSETQ. The CDR3 is 14 amino acids. V lost 3 bases, J lost 0 bases, and 7 bases lay in between.

The sample holds a few counts of this clone. V and J are TRBV11-2 and TRBJ2-4; unclear D gene. Trimming shortened V by 1 base and J by 6 bases, and 10 bases separated the two germline ends. This CDR3 region has 14 residues. Germline CDR1 reads SGHAT; CDR2 reads FQNNGV. Here the CDR3 reads CASSLVGPGNIQYF. The CDR3 coding sequence is TGTGCCAGCAGCTTAGTAGGTCCGGGAAACATTCAGTACTTC.

V usage is TRBV13 and J usage is TRBJ1-2; tentative D call: TRBD1 (5 bases). V was shortened by 8 bases and J by 2 bases, with 12 bases between the two germline ends. The germline gives CDR1 PRHDT, CDR2 FYEKMQ (reference sequence). The CDR3 runs to 13 residues. The CDR3 is CASPEQANYGYTF. CDR3 DNA sequence: TGTGCCAGCCCGGAACAGGCAAACTATGGCTACACCTTC.

The chain employs TRBV7-9 and TRBJ2-2, with D possibly matching TRBD1 (6 bases). The CDR3 sequence is 15 residues long. Trimming shortened V by 5 bases and J by 4 bases, and 14 bases separated the two germline ends. The V gene's germline CDR1 is SEHNR and CDR2 FQNEAQ (reference sequence). CDR3: CASSPGPDSTGELFF. The DNA for the CDR3 is TGTGCCAGCAGCCCTGGACCGGACAGCACCGGGGAGCTGTTTTTT.

This rearrangement joins TRBV19 to TRBJ2-1; D may be TRBD2 (6 bases). This CDR3 spans 15 amino acids. Deletions cut 2 bases from V and 0 bases from J, with 8 bases between. Germline V gene lookup returns CDR1 LNHDA and CDR2 SQIVND (reference sequence). Written as DNA, the CDR3 is TGTGCCAGTAGTATACGAGCGGGCTCCTACAATGAGCAGTTCTTC. The encoded protein is CASSIRAGSYNEQFF.

V gene TRBV19 combines with J gene TRBJ2-1, with 12 bases lining up with TRBD2. Germline loops: CDR1 LNHDA, CDR2 SQIVND (reference sequence). J was trimmed by 6 bases and V by 6 bases; bases with no gene match: 12. CDR3 length equals 17 residues. The DNA of the CDR3 is TGTGCCAGTAGAACTAGCGGGAGGTTAAAAGGTTTCAATGAGCAGTTCTTC. Encoded protein: CASRTSGRLKGFNEQFF.

The CDR3 region is CASSLSWASGSFTYNEQFF. The CDR3 nucleotides are TGTGCCAGCAGTTTATCGTGGGCTAGCGGGAGTTTCACCTACAATGAGCAGTTCTTC. V is TRBV27 and J is TRBJ2-1; TRBD2 matches at 10 bases. J lost 2 bases, V lost 0 bases, and 10 bases had no gene match. The CDR3 is made up of 19 amino acids. Germline assignment: CDR1 MNHEY and CDR2 SMNVEV (reference sequence).

The V and J genes are TRBV18 and TRBJ2-7; D is unclear. The CDR3 covers 15 residues. Germline V gene data show CDR1 as KGHSH and CDR2 as LQKENI. Between the trimmed V and J ends, which lost 2 bases and 0 bases, there was a span of 11 bases. The CDR3: CASSPVSGSSYEQYF. The CDR3, as DNA: TGTGCCAGCTCACCAGTGTCCGGTTCCTCCTACGAGCAGTACTTC. Based on the CDR3 plus reference TRBV18 and TRBJ2-7, the full variable domain is NAGVMQNPRHLVRRRGQEARLRCSPMKGHSHVYWYRQLPEEGLKFMVYLQKENIIDESGMPKERFSAEFPKEGPSILRIQQVVRGDSAAYFCASSPVSGSSYEQYFGPGTRLTVT.

This CDR3 reads CASSSRLAGPRDTQYF. For the CDR3, the DNA is TGTGCCAGCAGCTCCAGACTAGCGGGGCCCCGAGATACGCAGTATTTT. The chain employs TRBV5-4 and TRBJ2-3, with TRBD2 matching 11 bases. There are 16 residues in the CDR3. V shed 3 bases, J shed 5 bases, and the junction held 8 bases outside the gene matches. The germline V gene encodes CDR1 SGHNT and CDR2 YYREEE (reference sequence). Variable domain in full (rest from reference TRBV5-4 and TRBJ2-3): ETGVTQSPTHLIKTRGQQVTLRCSSQSGHNTVSWYQQALGQGPQFIFQYYREEENGRGNFPPRFSGLQFPNYSSELNVNALELDDSALYLCASSSRLAGPRDTQYFGPGTRLTVL.

This rearrangement joins TRBV9 to TRBJ1-1; a possible D gene is TRBD1 (5 bases). CDR3 length equals 15 residues. Germline V gene sequence: CDR1 SGDLS, CDR2 YYNGEE. The V end was cut by 0 bases, the J end by 1 base, with 10 bases between. CDR3 DNA sequence: TGTGCCAGCAGCGTAGTAGGAGGGGCGAACACTGAAGCTTTCTTT. It translates to CASSVVGGANTEAFF. Variable domain in full (rest from reference TRBV9 and TRBJ1-1): DSGVTQTPKHLITATGQRVTLRCSPRSGDLSVYWYQQSLDQGLQFLIQYYNGEERAKGNILERFSAQQFPDLHSELNLSSLELGDSALYFCASSVVGGANTEAFFGQGTRLTVV.

The chain uses TRBV28 and TRBJ1-4, with no clear D. Trimming took off 2 bases at V and 6 bases at J, with 7 bases between the two ends. The CDR3 sequence is 13 residues long. The germline CDR1 and CDR2 sequences are MDHEN and SYDVKM. CDR3 sequence reads: CASSLTRDEKLFF. For the CDR3, the DNA is TGTGCCAGCAGTTTAACTCGAGATGAAAAACTGTTTTTT.

This chain links TRBV5-6 with TRBJ1-1; D is perhaps TRBD1 (6 bases). The CDR3 contains 13 residues. Deletions cut 4 bases from V and 6 bases from J, with 13 bases between. Germline lookup yields CDR1 SGHDT and CDR2 YYEEEE. This CDR3 reads CASSIRGYSEAFF. Written as DNA, the CDR3 is TGTGCCAGCAGCATTAGGGGGTACTCTGAAGCTTTCTTT.

This clone was picked up one time. J is TRBJ2-5 and V is TRBV5-1; the match to TRBD2 covers 10 bases. Germline lookup yields CDR1 SGHRS and CDR2 YFSETQ. The ends lost 0 bases at V and 4 bases at J; junction bases unmatched: 6. The CDR3 runs to 16 residues. The CDR3 loop reads CASSLGSGRAAETQYF. In DNA, the CDR3 is TGCGCCAGCAGCTTGGGGAGCGGGAGGGCCGCAGAGACCCAGTACTTC.

This clone occurred a few times. The chain recombines TRBV5-1 with TRBJ1-2, with D possibly TRBD1 on 6 matching bases. Germline loops: CDR1 SGHRS, CDR2 YFSETQ. The length of the CDR3 is 14 residues. V lost 3 bases to trimming and J lost 3 bases, with 12 bases between them. The CDR3 region is CASSWTGGDYGYTF. DNA of the CDR3: TGCGCCAGCAGCTGGACGGGGGGCGACTATGGCTACACCTTC. Complete variable domain (other parts from reference TRBV5-1 and TRBJ1-2): KAGVTQTPRYLIKTRGQQVTLSCSPISGHRSVSWYQQTPGQGLQFLFEYFSETQRNKGNFPGRFSGRQFSNSRSEMNVSTLELGDSALYLCASSWTGGDYGYTFGSGTRLTVV.

The rearrangement uses TRBV5-1 and TRBJ2-5, with TRBD2 as a possible D gene (6 bases). CDR3 length: 15 amino acids. The germline CDR1 and CDR2 sequences are SGHRS and YFSETQ. V lost 2 bases to trimming and J lost 1 base, with 12 bases between them. CDR3 nucleotides: TGCGCCAGCAGCTTTAGCGGTGGGGGCCAAGAGACCCAGTACTTC. Its translation: CASSFSGGGQETQYF.